The next 16 T cell receptor beta chains were all read from a single sample in a study of T cells after yellow fever vaccination (dated by TCRdb to between 2018 and 2021). Library preparation employed 5' RACE. The instrument was an Illumina HiSeq 2500. TCRdb took the public reads, trimmed them with fastp at Q25, ran MiXCR for clone calling and kept in-frame beta chains. Rows with one shared CDR3 protein collapse into an entry with the most common genes and DNA. This sample has under 550,000 distinct CDR3 sequences in its table, and about a fifth of those were observed once. The leading ten clones occupy approximately 15% of the sample. The treatment or condition tag for this specimen amounts to: live attenuated yellow fever vaccine strain. Source: PBMCs, taken around 3 weeks after the first yellow fever vaccination. The receptors come from a young man who received the YFV17D yellow fever vaccine.

The CDR3 spells CASSQRLAGGPDTQYF. CDR3 bases: TGTGCCAGCAGCCAGCGACTAGCGGGGGGACCAGATACGCAGTATTTT. The rearrangement links TRBV5-4 to TRBJ2-3, with 13 nucleotides matching TRBD2. Germline loops: CDR1 SGHNT, CDR2 YYREEE (reference sequence). V was pared by 4 bases and J by 4 bases, with 6 bases of the junction left unmatched. The CDR3 spans 16 residues.

The chain has TRBV7-2 and TRBJ2-1; 11 nucleotides align to TRBD2. CDR1 and CDR2 from the germline V gene are SGHTA and FQGNSA. The CDR3 has 14 residues. Unmatched junction bases numbered 6, after V lost 5 bases and J lost 9 bases. For the CDR3, the DNA is TGTGCCAGCAGCGTTAGCGGGGGGGCCGGTGAGCAGTTCTTC. Amino acid sequence: CASSVSGGAGEQFF.

This clonotype was counted between two and nine times. The chain's CDR3 is CSGWGAMNYGYTF. The CDR3, as DNA: TGCAGCGGTTGGGGGGCTATGAACTATGGCTACACCTTC. The rearrangement uses TRBV20-1 and TRBJ1-2, with D possibly matching TRBD1 (6 bases). Germline CDR1 and CDR2: DFQATT and SNEGSKA (reference sequence). The CDR3 consists of 13 residues.

This clonotype is a singleton in its sample. V usage is TRBV7-9 and J usage is TRBJ2-5, with D perhaps assigned TRBD1 or TRBD2 (7 bases each). The V end lost 5 bases, the J end lost 6 bases, and 16 bases lay between the germline ends. Germline lookup yields CDR1 SEHNR and CDR2 FQNEAQ (reference sequence). CDR3 length: 14 amino acids. CDR3: CASSRTGEGKTQYF. The CDR3 DNA is TGTGCCAGCAGCCGTACAGGGGAGGGTAAGACCCAGTACTTC.

This clonotype was counted between two and nine times. The chain is built from TRBV11-2 and TRBJ2-3, with D possibly being TRBD1 or TRBD2 (6 bases each). Germline CDR1 SGHAT, CDR2 FQNNGV. V lost 4 bases, J lost 1 base, and 15 bases lay in between. CDR3 length: 16 residues. The CDR3 reads CASSSLKGGGTDTQYF. CDR3 bases: TGTGCCAGCAGCTCCCTGAAGGGGGGCGGCACAGATACGCAGTATTTT.

The chain couples TRBV6-2 or TRBV6-3 to TRBJ2-5; the match to TRBD2 covers 9 bases. Germline CDR1 is MNHEY and CDR2 is SVGEGT. Losses at the gene ends were 2 bases for V and 2 bases for J; bases not matched to a gene: 6. There are 16 residues in the CDR3. The CDR3, as DNA: TGTGCCAGCAGTTACGGGATAGCGGGGGAACAAGAGACCCAGTACTTC. Amino acids: CASSYGIAGEQETQYF.

Only a few counts were recorded for this clonotype. V gene TRBV3-1 combines with J gene TRBJ1-2, with TRBD1 identical over 7 bases. CDR1 and CDR2 (germline): LGHDT, YNNKEL (reference sequence). Trimming at V came to 4 bases and at J to 4 bases, leaving 6 bases not matched to a gene. There are 14 residues in the CDR3. The CDR3 here is CASSPGDSLYGYTF. Written as DNA, the CDR3 is TGTGCCAGCAGCCCAGGGGACAGCCTCTATGGCTACACCTTC.

The rearrangement joins TRBV18 to TRBJ2-5; 10 bases fit TRBD2. Germline CDR1 is KGHSH and CDR2 is LQKENI. CDR3 length: 15 amino acids. Trimming took 3 bases from V and 4 from J; bases not matched to a gene: 5. The CDR3 DNA reads as TGTGCCAGCTCACCCTTGGGACTAGCGAGAGAGACCCAGTACTTC. This encodes CASSPLGLARETQYF.

This clonotype has more than one count but fewer than ten. The chain employs TRBV7-2 and TRBJ2-2; 14 bases are a match to TRBD2. Germline V gene data show CDR1 as SGHTA and CDR2 as FQGNSA. The CDR3 loop spans 17 amino acids. V lost 4 bases to trimming and J lost 5 bases; unmatched junction nucleotides: 6. The CDR3 region is CASSWTSGGLRTGELFF. The CDR3 nucleotides read TGTGCCAGCAGCTGGACTAGCGGGGGGTTGAGGACCGGGGAGCTGTTTTTT.

The J gene is TRBJ1-1, the V gene TRBV11-1, with D possibly TRBD1 on 5 matching bases. Germline lookup yields CDR1 SGHAT and CDR2 FQDESV (reference sequence). Trimming removed 0 bases from V and 5 bases from J, with 10 bases in between. This CDR3 comprises 14 residues. The CDR3 protein is CASSLAGAMTEAFF. The DNA for the CDR3 is TGTGCCAGCAGCTTAGCAGGGGCGATGACTGAAGCTTTCTTT. The full variable domain, its missing parts supplied by reference TRBV11-1 and TRBJ1-1, is EAEVAQSPRYKITEKSQAVAFWCDPISGHATLYWYRQILGQGPELLVQFQDESVVDDSQLPKDRFSAERLKGVDSTLKIQPAELGDSAMYLCASSLAGAMTEAFFGQGTRLTVV.

The rearrangement uses TRBV12-3 or TRBV12-4 and TRBJ1-5; D is unresolved. CDR3 length equals 15 residues. Trimming took 6 bases from V and 7 from J, leaving 19 bases between them. This CDR3 is CASSIRPGALQPQHF. The CDR3 region has the DNA TGTGCCAGCAGCATAAGACCGGGCGCCCTCCAGCCCCAGCATTTT.

This clonotype was counted a single time. The chain employs TRBV4-1 and TRBJ2-3; D gene uncertain. In germline, CDR1 is MGHRA, CDR2 YSYEKL. The CDR3 covers 11 residues. The ends were cut back, 8 bases at V and 7 bases at J, with 10 bases in the middle. This chain's CDR3 is CASGSVNTQYF. CDR3 coding DNA: TGCGCCAGCGGCTCAGTCAATACGCAGTATTTT.

This sequence joins TRBV15 and TRBJ2-7; TRBD2 is a possible D gene (6 bases). The V and J ends lost 0 bases and 3 bases respectively, with 12 bases between them. This CDR3 has 15 residues. Germline V gene data show CDR1 as LNHNV and CDR2 as YYDKDF (reference sequence). In DNA, the CDR3 is TGTGCCACCAGCAGAGATAGGAGCGGGTACTACGAGCAGTACGTC. Amino acid sequence: CATSRDRSGYYEQYV.

The rearrangement links TRBV11-2 to TRBJ1-1, with D hard to call. V lost 6 bases, J lost 0 bases, and 17 bases lay in between. This CDR3 comprises 16 residues. CDR1 SGHAT and CDR2 FQNNGV come from the germline V gene. The CDR3 loop reads CASRGRIRRMNTEAFF. The CDR3 nucleotides read TGTGCCAGCAGGGGTCGGATACGAAGGATGAACACTGAAGCTTTCTTT.

The gene calls are TRBV3-1 and TRBJ2-7; TRBD1 aligns across 8 bases. The CDR3 extends over 15 amino acids. The germline V gene encodes CDR1 LGHDT and CDR2 YNNKEL (reference sequence). With V trimmed by 3 bases and J by 3 bases, 7 bases remained unmatched. CDR3 coding DNA: TGTGCCAGCAGCCAGGCGGCAGGGACAGGCTACGAGCAGTACGTC. This gives the protein CASSQAAGTGYEQYV.

This clonotype was counted between two and nine times. The rearrangement joins TRBV20-1 to TRBJ1-6; no reliable D call. Germline V CDR1 and CDR2: DFQATT, SNEGSKA (reference sequence). This CDR3 has 13 amino acids. Trimming took 6 bases from V and 4 from J, leaving 10 bases between them. Written as DNA, the CDR3 is TGCAGTGCCGCGACTGTGTATAATTCACCCCTCCACTTT. Translating gives CSAATVYNSPLHF.